This is a list of T cell receptor beta chains from one sample in a study of cytomegalovirus exposure and HLA in healthy donors. The method was immunoSEQ multiplex PCR; TCRdb's version includes in-frame clones alone and lacks a portion of them. The table gives about 140,000 clones; the top ten clones make up under 2.5% of it. The sample consisted of PBMCs. The receptors here all came from a woman aged 18-29 years in good health and CMV-seronegative. The CDR3 runs from the conserved cysteine through the conserved F or W. A D gene is named only where the DNA matches it firmly.

V	D	J	DNA	CDR3
TRBV18	NA	TRBJ1-2	TGTGCCAGCTCACCTATAGCAGAGGGTGACGGCTACACCTTC	CASSPIAEGDGYTF
TRBV5-4	NA	TRBJ1-1	TGTGCCAGCGGGAAGACAGGTTTGGGCACTGAAGCTTTCTTT	CASGKTGLGTEAFF
TRBV5-1	TRBD1	TRBJ1-1	TGCGCCAGCAGAGTGACAGGGGGCGCCGGGACTGAAGCTTTCTTT	CASRVTGGAGTEAFF
TRBV9	NA	TRBJ1-1	TGTGCCAGCAGCGCGCAGGGAGGCACTGAAGCTTTCTTT	CASSAQGGTEAFF
TRBV6-1	TRBD1	TRBJ1-6	TGTGCCAGCAGTGAAGGGACAGGGGGTTCACCCCTCCACTTT	CASSEGTGGSPLHF
TRBV27	TRBD1	TRBJ1-1	TGTGCCAGCAGTCCCCGGACAGGGAGGACTGAAGCTTTCTTT	CASSPRTGRTEAFF
TRBV9	NA	TRBJ2-3	TGTGCCAGCAGCGTATCGCGACTGAGGACAGATACGCAGTATTTT	CASSVSRLRTDTQYF
TRBV18	TRBD1	TRBJ1-1	TGTGCCAGCTCACTAGGGACAGGGGACACTGAAGCTTTCTTT	CASSLGTGDTEAFF
TRBV18	NA	TRBJ2-6	TGTGCCAGCTCACCAATAATGGTACAGGTTGACTCTGGGGCCAACGTCCTGACTTTC	CASSPIMVQVDSGANVLTF
TRBV6-6	NA	TRBJ2-1	TGTGCCAGCACCGTCAGACTAGTCGGCAATGAGCAGTTCTTC	CASTVRLVGNEQFF
TRBV28	NA	TRBJ1-5	TGTGCCAGCAGTTTATCAGGCCAGCCCCAGCATTTT	CASSLSGQPQHF
TRBV19	TRBD2	TRBJ2-1	TGTGCCAGTAGTATAGTCCGGACTAGCAGAAATGAGCAGTTCTTC	CASSIVRTSRNEQFF
TRBV19	TRBD2	TRBJ2-2	TGTGCCAGTAAAATGTTAGCGGGAGTAGGAATTTACTCCGGGGAGCTGTTTTTT	CASKMLAGVGIYSGELFF
TRBV2	NA	TRBJ2-1	TGTGCCAGCAGTGGAGGGTTGTCTAACAATGAGCAGTTCTTC	CASSGGLSNNEQFF
TRBV28	NA	TRBJ2-6	TGTGCCAGCAGGGGGGCGACAGGTACCCACTCTGGGGCCAACGTCCTGACTTTC	CASRGATGTHSGANVLTF
TRBV5-4	NA	TRBJ2-7	TGTGCCAGCGCCGAGTACGAGCAGTACTTC	CASAEYEQYF
TRBV12-5	NA	TRBJ1-1	TGTGCTAGTGGTTCCCCAGGGAGGGGGGCTTTCTTT	CASGSPGRGAFF
TRBV7-2	NA	TRBJ2-3	TGTGCCAGCAGCTTAGCGGGAGTATCAGATACGCAGTATTTT	CASSLAGVSDTQYF
TRBV4-1	TRBD1	TRBJ1-4	TGCGCCAGCAGCCAAGTGGGGGGACAGACTAATGAAAAACTGTTTTTT	CASSQVGGQTNEKLFF
TRBV6-5	NA	TRBJ2-7	TGTGCCAGCAGTTTAAAGAGAGGAGTCTACGAGCAGTACTTC	CASSLKRGVYEQYF
TRBV7-2	NA	TRBJ1-1	TGTGCCAGCAGCTCTTCAGGGAACACTGAAGCTTTCTTT	CASSSSGNTEAFF
TRBV5-1	NA	TRBJ2-1	TGCGCCAGCAGCTCAGGGGAGGAAGGCGGGAGACGTGAGCAGTTCTTC	CASSSGEEGGRREQFF
TRBV10-2	NA	TRBJ1-4	TGCGCCAGCAGTGAGACTACTCGAGGGGGTGAAAAACTGTTTTTT	CASSETTRGGEKLFF
TRBV5-1	NA	TRBJ2-1	TGCGCCAGCAGCTTGGCCGGGCGGGACCACAATGAGCAGTTCTTC	CASSLAGRDHNEQFF
TRBV11-3	NA	TRBJ1-3	TGTGCCAGCAGCTTACAGAACCCTGATGGAAACACCATATATTTT	CASSLQNPDGNTIYF
TRBV29-1	NA	TRBJ1-1	TGCAGCGTTTATGGTTCGGGGTATGCTTTCTTT	CSVYGSGYAFF
TRBV29-1	NA	TRBJ2-1	TGCAGCGTCACTGACTACAATGAGCAGTTCTTC	CSVTDYNEQFF
TRBV4-2	NA	TRBJ2-7	TGTGCCAGCAGCCGCCAGGCGGACAGAAGCTCCTACGAGCAGTACTTC	CASSRQADRSSYEQYF
TRBV29-1	TRBD1	TRBJ2-2	TGCAGCGTTGATGGGACAGGGGCTGGGAACACCGGGGAGCTGTTTTTT	CSVDGTGAGNTGELFF
TRBV9	NA	TRBJ1-3	TGTGCCAGCAGCGTAGAGCCAGGCGTCTCTGGAAACACCATATATTTT	CASSVEPGVSGNTIYF
TRBV19	TRBD2	TRBJ2-1	TGTGCCAGTAGTATAAGGCGGGGGGGGTCGAACTACAATGAGCAGTTCTTC	CASSIRRGGSNYNEQFF
TRBV11-3	NA	TRBJ1-2	TGTGCCAGCAGCTTGAGGACGGGGGGCTATGGCTACACCTTC	CASSLRTGGYGYTF
TRBV19	TRBD2	TRBJ2-1	TGTGCCAGTAGTGAAGGGAAAGCTAGCGGAGGCGGGCAGTTCTTC	CASSEGKASGGGQFF
TRBV7-7	NA	TRBJ2-1	TGTGCCAGCAGCTTAGGGGGGAGGCCCTTCAATGAGCAGTTCTTC	CASSLGGRPFNEQFF
TRBV9	TRBD2	TRBJ2-1	TGTGCCAGCAGCGCTAGCGGGAGTAGGGAGGATGAGCAGTTCTTC	CASSASGSREDEQFF
TRBV2	TRBD2	TRBJ2-3	TGTGCCAGCAGTGATAAGACTAGCGGGAGTTCTCTGTATTTT	CASSDKTSGSSLYF
TRBV7-2	NA	TRBJ2-2	TGTGCCAGCAGCTTAGCGCTAGCGAAATATACCGGGGAGCTGTTTTTT	CASSLALAKYTGELFF
TRBV6-4	NA	TRBJ2-2	TGTGCCAGCAGTGACTCGGGGGGCACCGGGGAGCTGTTTTTT	CASSDSGGTGELFF
TRBV27	NA	TRBJ1-2	TGTGCCAGCAGTTCCCGAGCGGCGAACTATGGCTACACCTTC	CASSSRAANYGYTF
TRBV11-3	TRBD1	TRBJ2-6	TGTGCCAGCAGACAGGGACAGGGCGGTGGGGCCAACGTCCTGACTTTC	CASRQGQGGGANVLTF
TRBV9	TRBD2	TRBJ2-3	TGTGCCAGCAGCAGAGGACTAGCGCTGGGCGATACGCAGTATTTT	CASSRGLALGDTQYF
TRBV7-9	NA	TRBJ1-4	TGTGCCAGCAGCCCCCCAGTAGGCGGGGTGAATGAAAAACTGTTTTTT	CASSPPVGGVNEKLFF